This is a list of T cell receptor beta chains from one sample in a study of beta chain features in type 1 diabetes. Assay used: immunoSEQ multiplex PCR; TCRdb lists only in-frame clones, some missing. This table holds about 370,000 clones, around 10% found once. Sequences were obtained from central memory CD4+ T cells from blood. Receptors were obtained from a young man with type 1 diabetes. Both conserved end residues are trimmed from each CDR3.

v_gene	j_gene	CDR3aa
TRBV6-6	TRBJ1-2	ASSYGAPDGYT
TRBV14	TRBJ2-6	ASSLDSSGANVLT
TRBV7-9	TRBJ2-3	ASSLMLGTDTQY
TRBV6-5	TRBJ1-2	ASGSGGRGYT
TRBV7-9	TRBJ2-2	ASRAGTSGRGSTGELF
TRBV5-1	TRBJ2-5	ASSYSGVSSRETQY
TRBV7-2	TRBJ1-1	ASSFTGLTEAF
TRBV7-2	TRBJ1-2	ASSLQGDSQSGYT
TRBV28	TRBJ1-1	ASSTSQGKTEAF
TRBV5-4	TRBJ2-3	ASSLGGGGTDTQY
TRBV7-8	TRBJ1-5	ASSPDRGSQPQH
TRBV30	TRBJ1-3	AWSVQSGNTIY
TRBV7-3	TRBJ2-3	ASSVAKGDTQY
TRBV5-1	TRBJ2-4	ASSPQGTAKNIQY
TRBV30	TRBJ2-1	AWRGPAGSHNEQF
TRBV28	TRBJ2-7	ASRQGGYEQY
TRBV19	TRBJ1-5	ASSIEGGEGQPQH
TRBV27	TRBJ1-1	ASSWGTANTEAF
TRBV6-6	TRBJ1-5	AISESYVGNQPQH
TRBV2	TRBJ2-5	ASASVETQY
TRBV15	TRBJ1-2	ATSRDRQGSNGYT
TRBV5-4	TRBJ2-1	ASSLGQGAYNEQF
TRBV4-2	TRBJ2-2	ASSQDRATGELF
TRBV29-1	TRBJ2-7	SVNIGDYEQY
TRBV5-4	TRBJ2-1	ASSRAGGPDNEQF
TRBV7-2	TRBJ1-5	ASSLVDTGNQPQH
TRBV19	TRBJ2-5	ASRAGTANQETQY
TRBV5-4	TRBJ2-5	ASSLDSQVETQY
TRBV7-3	TRBJ2-1	ASSLTGMGSYNEQF
TRBV19	TRBJ1-2	ASSMSGVGGYT
TRBV5-1	TRBJ1-4	ASSQGVDKEKLF
TRBV4-1	TRBJ2-5	ASSQEGGEETQY
TRBV7-3	TRBJ1-4	ASSLEDGEKLF
TRBV10-3	TRBJ2-3	AIKGTETDTQY
TRBV4-1	TRBJ1-2	ASSTTGIGYT
TRBV5-1	TRBJ2-7	ASSSGPDTGGYEQY
TRBV11-2	TRBJ2-7	ASSRNTPVYEQY
TRBV7-9	TRBJ2-1	ASSLEGTLGNEQF
TRBV2	TRBJ1-4	ASSGYEKLF
TRBV7-6	TRBJ2-5	ASSVQETQY
TRBV7-9	TRBJ2-2	ASSLEVGELF
TRBV2	TRBJ2-7	ASKHSGTGVGSAYEQY
TRBV11-1	TRBJ2-6	ASSLGSSGANVLT
TRBV7-9	TRBJ2-7	ASSLQGYEQY
TRBV4-1	TRBJ2-3	ASSPRLGVDTQY
TRBV4-1	TRBJ1-3	ASSQERGYHSGNTIY
TRBV4-1	TRBJ2-7	ASSSGQGNVYEQY
TRBV11-1	TRBJ2-6	ASSFGRFSGANVLT
TRBV19	TRBJ2-7	ASIGQGDTYEQY
TRBV27	TRBJ2-2	ASSLVGWGAGELF
TRBV11-2	TRBJ1-1	ASRRGLNTEAF
TRBV5-1	TRBJ2-3	ASSFGQGVDTQY